This TCR beta chain was captured by sequencing in a study of shared clonotypes between healthy human individuals. The CDR3 is 16 amino acids. With 2 bases removed from V and 5 bases from J, the gap between germline ends came to 19 bases. Germline CDR1 reads SGHRS; CDR2 reads YFSETQ. Here immunoSEQ multiplex PCR was the method, and the copy in TCRdb shows in-frame clones only, minus some. The data hold 450,000 to 700,000 clones, with roughly 96% observed a single time. Terminally differentiated effector memory CD45RA+ cells were excluded by CCR7 positive selection of CD45RO-negative cells. Every donor was a Caucasian adult from Nashville, Tennessee.

V gene TRBV5-1 combines with J gene TRBJ2-5; D gene ambiguous. The specimen sequenced was naive CD8+ T cells sorted from blood. The receptor's source is a woman younger than 45 in good health. For the CDR3, the DNA is TGCGCCAGCAGCTTACCCCCCCGGGTGAGCAGTGAGACCCAGTACTTC. Amino acid sequence: CASSLPPRVSSETQYF.